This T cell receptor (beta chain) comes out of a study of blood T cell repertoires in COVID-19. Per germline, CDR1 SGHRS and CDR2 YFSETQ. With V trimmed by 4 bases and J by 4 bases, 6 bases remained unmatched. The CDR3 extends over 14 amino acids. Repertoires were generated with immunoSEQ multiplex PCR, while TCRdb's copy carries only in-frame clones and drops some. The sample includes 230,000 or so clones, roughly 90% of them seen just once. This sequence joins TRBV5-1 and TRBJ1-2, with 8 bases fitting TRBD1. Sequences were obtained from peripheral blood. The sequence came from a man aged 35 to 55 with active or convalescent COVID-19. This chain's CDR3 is CASSAGTGSYGYTF. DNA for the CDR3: TGCGCCAGCAGCGCCGGGACAGGAAGCTATGGCTACACCTTC.